Listed below are T cell receptor beta chains from one sample, sequenced in a study of graft-versus-host responses after intestinal transplantation. Antigens of these TCRs are unknown. Repertoires were generated with immunoSEQ multiplex PCR, while TCRdb's copy carries only in-frame clones and drops some. There are 120,000 or so clones in the sample; 93% occur only once, and approximately 0.49% lies in the top ten. Specimen: unstimulated CD8+ T cells sorted from spleen or lymph node cells, collected before intestinal transplant. Source of these receptors: a human donor who received an intestinal transplant. CDR3s include the opening cysteine and the closing phenylalanine or tryptophan. The D gene is left open where the match is weak. Only some rows state a clone size, as once, few, many or a class for expanded clones.

TRBJ1-5 TRBV2 12 . TRBD1 CASSELDRTQHF TGTGCCAGCAGTGAATTGGACAGGACCCAGCATTTT
TRBJ1-5 TRBV5-8 13 once . CASSLGSLGPQHF TGTGCCAGCAGCTTGGGGTCCTTAGGGCCCCAGCATTTT
TRBJ2-1 TRBV19 14 . . CASNPDYSINEQFF TGTGCCAGTAACCCCGACTACTCAATCAATGAGCAGTTCTTC
TRBJ1-1 TRBV28 15 few . CASSLYRAGNTEAFF TGTGCCAGCAGTCTCTACAGGGCCGGGAACACTGAAGCTTTCTTT
TRBJ2-7 TRBV7-8 15 . TRBD1 CASSLAGQATYEQYF TGTGCCAGCAGCTTAGCGGGACAGGCAACCTACGAGCAGTACTTC
TRBJ2-1 TRBV29-1 16 . TRBD2 CSVVGLAGVSYNEQFF TGCAGCGTTGTTGGACTAGCGGGAGTCTCCTACAATGAGCAGTTCTTC
TRBJ2-1 TRBV11-3 16 . TRBD2 CASSPRLAGTYNEQFF TGTGCCAGCAGCCCCCGACTAGCGGGGACCTACAATGAGCAGTTCTTC
TRBJ1-3 TRBV11-2 15 . TRBD1 CASRTGPSSGNTIYF TGTGCCAGTAGGACAGGGCCCAGCTCTGGAAACACCATATATTTT
TRBJ1-1 TRBV15 14 . . CATSREATAGEAFF TGTGCCACCAGCAGAGAAGCGACGGCGGGTGAAGCTTTCTTT
TRBJ2-7 TRBV19 12 . . CASSYNSYEQYF TGTGCCAGTAGTTACAATTCCTACGAGCAGTACTTC
TRBJ2-1 TRBV7-9 13 . TRBD2 CALRGSGNNEQFF TGTGCCCTGAGGGGTAGCGGGAACAATGAGCAGTTCTTC
TRBJ2-7 TRBV5-1 14 once . CASSYRTDSYEQYF TGCGCCAGCAGCTACCGGACGGACTCCTACGAGCAGTACTTC
TRBJ2-7 TRBV5-1 15 . TRBD2 CASSSTPGTTYEQYF TGCGCCAGCAGCTCAACCCCCGGGACTACCTACGAGCAGTACTTC
TRBJ2-5 TRBV4-1 13 . . CASSPGPLRTQYF TGCGCCAGCAGCCCGGGACCCCTTAGGACCCAGTACTTC
TRBJ1-2 TRBV27 13 . . CASKETGNYGYTF TGTGCCAGCAAGGAGACGGGCAATTATGGCTACACCTTC
TRBJ1-1 TRBV19 12 . . CASSTGRTEAFF TGTGCCAGTAGTACCGGACGCACTGAAGCTTTCTTT
TRBJ1-2 TRBV9 15 . . CASSDPGTYDEGYTF TGTGCCAGCAGCGACCCCGGGACCTACGATGAGGGCTACACCTTC
TRBJ1-2 TRBV6-1 16 . . CASSEGKFPREGGYTF TGTGCCAGCAGTGAAGGAAAGTTCCCAAGAGAGGGGGGCTACACCTTC
TRBJ2-1 TRBV29-1 14 . . CSVESGSYYNEQFF TGCAGCGTTGAATCCGGGAGTTACTACAATGAGCAGTTCTTC
TRBJ2-1 TRBV7-8 15 . TRBD2 CASVPTSGSYNEQFF TGTGCCAGCGTCCCGACTAGCGGCTCCTACAATGAGCAGTTCTTC
TRBJ2-2 TRBV11-2 15 . . CASSFVGSNTGELFF TGTGCCAGCAGCTTTGTGGGATCTAACACCGGGGAGCTGTTTTTT
TRBJ2-5 TRBV9 14 . . CASSPAAGQETQYF TGTGCCAGCAGCCCAGCGGCGGGACAAGAGACCCAGTACTTC
TRBJ2-3 TRBV27 14 . . CASSWGLGTDTQYF TGTGCCAGCAGTTGGGGACTGGGCACAGATACGCAGTATTTT